Listed below are T cell receptor beta chains from one sample, sequenced in a study of blood T cell repertoires in COVID-19. Produced via immunoSEQ multiplex PCR; TCRdb's table is partial and in-frame only. The sample has 50,000 or so clones, 82% seen once; the top ten hold 9.5% to 13%. What was sequenced was peripheral blood. The source of these receptors is a man older than 75 with COVID-19, enrolled during active disease. CDR3s include the opening cysteine and the closing phenylalanine or tryptophan. Each record gives: CDR3 DNA, CDR3 protein, J gene, D gene, V gene. The D gene is left open where the match is weak.

CDR3nt: TGTGCCAGCAGTACTATTCAAGGAAATCAGCCCCAGCATTTT; CDR3aa: CASSTIQGNQPQHF; j_gene: TRBJ1-5; d_gene: -; v_gene: TRBV28
CDR3nt: TGTGCCAGCATTCCCTTGAACACCGGGGAGCTGTTTTTT; CDR3aa: CASIPLNTGELFF; j_gene: TRBJ2-2; d_gene: -; v_gene: TRBV28
CDR3nt: TGTGCCACCGCGCCATCTCAGAACACTGAAGCTTTCTTT; CDR3aa: CATAPSQNTEAFF; j_gene: TRBJ1-1; d_gene: -; v_gene: TRBV24-1
CDR3nt: TGCAGCGTTGCACCAGGGGGTAACTATGGCTACACCTTC; CDR3aa: CSVAPGGNYGYTF; j_gene: TRBJ1-2; d_gene: TRBD1; v_gene: TRBV29-1
CDR3nt: TGTGCCAGCAGCTTAGTCACGGTACTGAACACTGAAGCTTTCTTT; CDR3aa: CASSLVTVLNTEAFF; j_gene: TRBJ1-1; d_gene: -; v_gene: TRBV11-2
CDR3nt: TGCGCCAGCAGCCAGCGGTTGGAGTTCACCTACGAGCAGTACTTC; CDR3aa: CASSQRLEFTYEQYF; j_gene: TRBJ2-7; d_gene: -; v_gene: TRBV4-3
CDR3nt: TGTGCCAGCAGTTATCGGACAGGTTCGGCAGATACGCAGTATTTT; CDR3aa: CASSYRTGSADTQYF; j_gene: TRBJ2-3; d_gene: TRBD1; v_gene: TRBV6-2/TRBV6-3
CDR3nt: TGTGCCAGCTCACCGACAGAGTACCAAGAGACCCAGTACTTC; CDR3aa: CASSPTEYQETQYF; j_gene: TRBJ2-5; d_gene: -; v_gene: TRBV18
CDR3nt: TGTGCCAGCAGCTTCTCTAGCAGCGACGCCGAGACCCAGTACTTC; CDR3aa: CASSFSSSDAETQYF; j_gene: TRBJ2-5; d_gene: -; v_gene: TRBV7-2
CDR3nt: TGTGCCAGCAGCTTAGGGACACTCAGAAACACCATATATTTT; CDR3aa: CASSLGTLRNTIYF; j_gene: TRBJ1-3; d_gene: -; v_gene: TRBV7-2
CDR3nt: TGTGCCTGGGGCCAGGGGGAGGACACTGAAGCTTTCTTT; CDR3aa: CAWGQGEDTEAFF; j_gene: TRBJ1-1; d_gene: TRBD1; v_gene: TRBV30
CDR3nt: TGCGCCAGCAGCTTGGCCGGGGTTAGCAATCAGCCCCAGCATTTT; CDR3aa: CASSLAGVSNQPQHF; j_gene: TRBJ1-5; d_gene: -; v_gene: TRBV5-1
CDR3nt: TGTGCCAGTAGTATCCGATCAGGGGGTGGCCTCAACTATGGCTACACCTTC; CDR3aa: CASSIRSGGGLNYGYTF; j_gene: TRBJ1-2; d_gene: TRBD1; v_gene: TRBV19
CDR3nt: TGTGCCTGGAGGGGGACTAGCGGGAGGTTAACAGATACGCAGTATTTT; CDR3aa: CAWRGTSGRLTDTQYF; j_gene: TRBJ2-3; d_gene: TRBD2; v_gene: TRBV30
CDR3nt: TGCGCCAGCAGCTTGAGGGTAGCGGGGGCCAGGGGGAATGAGCAGTTCTTC; CDR3aa: CASSLRVAGARGNEQFF; j_gene: TRBJ2-1; d_gene: TRBD2; v_gene: TRBV5-1
CDR3nt: TGTGCCAGTAGCCCTACCGGGACAGGGTTTTCGAGTTGGGGTTCACCCCTCCACTTT; CDR3aa: CASSPTGTGFSSWGSPLHF; j_gene: TRBJ1-6; d_gene: TRBD1; v_gene: TRBV19